The rows below give T cell receptor beta chains drawn from one sample of a study of blood T cells in healthy people across ages. Via MiXCR, TCRdb re-called the 5' RACE reads, giving one row per CDR3 protein. The sample records some 700,000 distinct CDR3 sequences, roughly 41% being singletons. The specimen sequenced was blood. Receptor source: a woman aged 60-70 years in good health. Each CDR3 is given without its conserved first and last residue.

J gene | V gene | CDR3 protein
TRBJ2-1 | TRBV20-1 | SARSLAGEGFNEQF
TRBJ2-5 | TRBV6-6 | ASRYFLAGGETQY
TRBJ2-3 | TRBV3-1 | ASSLPWNTDTQY
NA | TRBV28 | ASSWDSLAGSSSYNEQY
TRBJ2-7 | TRBV28 | ASSFPSKGRSSYEQY
TRBJ2-3 | TRBV4-1 | ASSQVIRDTQY
TRBJ1-2 | TRBV25-1 | ASSESQGFYGYT
TRBJ1-2 | TRBV29-1 | SVSMDTGYT
TRBJ2-1 | TRBV7-8 | ASSFLQGGSSYNEQF
TRBJ1-2 | TRBV5-6 | ASIPSDLQGWYGYT
TRBJ1-4 | TRBV2 | ASSGSGGPNEKLF
TRBJ2-1 | TRBV7-9 | ASSHPKTSGSYNEQF
TRBJ2-7 | TRBV6-5 | ASSLNNLDTEFLTRQY
TRBJ2-7 | TRBV10-3 | AISDPIYEQY
NA | TRBV7-2 | ASSYSSGRMYEQY
TRBJ1-1 | TRBV27 | ASSVDGGTEAF
TRBJ2-7 | TRBV7-6 | ASSPRGAGEYEQY
TRBJ1-1 | TRBV12-3/TRBV12-4 | ASSLSSSGVGEAF
TRBJ2-1 | TRBV20-1 | SARPSQGLGPSSYNEQF
TRBJ1-1 | TRBV11-2 | ASSLMTGSNTEAF
NA | TRBV5-1 | ASSLAGFWDEQY
TRBJ2-3 | TRBV20-1 | SVFATSVYTDTQY
TRBJ2-3 | TRBV29-1 | SVVGLVMDTQY
TRBJ1-2 | TRBV29-1 | SVPDRGRSYGYT
TRBJ2-7 | TRBV6-5 | ASSARLVGGGEQY
TRBJ2-1 | TRBV28 | ASSHSPTNEQF
TRBJ2-7 | TRBV5-1 | ASSPWTASSYEQY
TRBJ2-1 | TRBV7-3 | ASSPTDSHKGQF
TRBJ2-3 | TRBV24-1 | ATSVTTATDTQY
TRBJ2-3 | TRBV7-2 | ASSAFPPSGLAVNTQY
TRBJ1-3 | TRBV12-3/TRBV12-4 | ASSYGQSSGNTIY
NA | TRBV30 | AWSPSSVEQY
TRBJ1-1 | TRBV12-3/TRBV12-4 | ASSLIGRDRLNTEAF